This TCR beta chain was identified in a study of blood T cells in healthy people across ages. Isolation of PBMCs gave at least 7 million cells per sample. This CDR3 has 15 residues. Germline CDR1 and CDR2: MNHEY and SVGAGI. Trimming stripped 0 bases from V and 6 bases from J, with 15 bases between. This clonotype has only a few counts. Sample-barcoded 5' priming and a J-beta primer mix drove a second PCR of 7 to 11 cycles. One entry per CDR3 protein results from TCRdb running MiXCR on the 5' RACE reads. The sample lists 1.8 million or so distinct CDR3 sequences, approximately 40% occurring once. Sequencing was done on a sample of blood. The chain employs TRBV6-5 and TRBJ2-7; TRBD2 might be the D (5 bases). The sequence was collected from a human donor in good health. CDR3 coding DNA: TGTGCCAGCAGTTACTCGAATCGGGGATCGGGCGAGCAGTACTTC. Its protein product is CASSYSNRGSGEQYF.